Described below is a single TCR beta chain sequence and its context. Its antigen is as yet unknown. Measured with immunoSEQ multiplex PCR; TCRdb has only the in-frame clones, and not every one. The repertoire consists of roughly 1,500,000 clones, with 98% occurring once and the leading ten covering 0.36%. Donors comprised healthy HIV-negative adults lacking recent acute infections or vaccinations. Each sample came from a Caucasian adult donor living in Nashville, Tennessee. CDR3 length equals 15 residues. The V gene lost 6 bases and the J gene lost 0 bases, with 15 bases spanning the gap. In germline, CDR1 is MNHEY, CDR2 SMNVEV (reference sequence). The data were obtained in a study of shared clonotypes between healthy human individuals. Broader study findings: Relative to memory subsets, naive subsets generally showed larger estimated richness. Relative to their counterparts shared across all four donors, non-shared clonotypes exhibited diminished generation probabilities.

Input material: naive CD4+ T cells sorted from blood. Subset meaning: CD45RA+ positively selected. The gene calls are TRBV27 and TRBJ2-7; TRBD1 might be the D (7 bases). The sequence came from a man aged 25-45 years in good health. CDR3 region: CASRKRQGGSYEQYF. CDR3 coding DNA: TGTGCCAGCAGGAAGAGACAGGGAGGCTCCTACGAGCAGTACTTC.